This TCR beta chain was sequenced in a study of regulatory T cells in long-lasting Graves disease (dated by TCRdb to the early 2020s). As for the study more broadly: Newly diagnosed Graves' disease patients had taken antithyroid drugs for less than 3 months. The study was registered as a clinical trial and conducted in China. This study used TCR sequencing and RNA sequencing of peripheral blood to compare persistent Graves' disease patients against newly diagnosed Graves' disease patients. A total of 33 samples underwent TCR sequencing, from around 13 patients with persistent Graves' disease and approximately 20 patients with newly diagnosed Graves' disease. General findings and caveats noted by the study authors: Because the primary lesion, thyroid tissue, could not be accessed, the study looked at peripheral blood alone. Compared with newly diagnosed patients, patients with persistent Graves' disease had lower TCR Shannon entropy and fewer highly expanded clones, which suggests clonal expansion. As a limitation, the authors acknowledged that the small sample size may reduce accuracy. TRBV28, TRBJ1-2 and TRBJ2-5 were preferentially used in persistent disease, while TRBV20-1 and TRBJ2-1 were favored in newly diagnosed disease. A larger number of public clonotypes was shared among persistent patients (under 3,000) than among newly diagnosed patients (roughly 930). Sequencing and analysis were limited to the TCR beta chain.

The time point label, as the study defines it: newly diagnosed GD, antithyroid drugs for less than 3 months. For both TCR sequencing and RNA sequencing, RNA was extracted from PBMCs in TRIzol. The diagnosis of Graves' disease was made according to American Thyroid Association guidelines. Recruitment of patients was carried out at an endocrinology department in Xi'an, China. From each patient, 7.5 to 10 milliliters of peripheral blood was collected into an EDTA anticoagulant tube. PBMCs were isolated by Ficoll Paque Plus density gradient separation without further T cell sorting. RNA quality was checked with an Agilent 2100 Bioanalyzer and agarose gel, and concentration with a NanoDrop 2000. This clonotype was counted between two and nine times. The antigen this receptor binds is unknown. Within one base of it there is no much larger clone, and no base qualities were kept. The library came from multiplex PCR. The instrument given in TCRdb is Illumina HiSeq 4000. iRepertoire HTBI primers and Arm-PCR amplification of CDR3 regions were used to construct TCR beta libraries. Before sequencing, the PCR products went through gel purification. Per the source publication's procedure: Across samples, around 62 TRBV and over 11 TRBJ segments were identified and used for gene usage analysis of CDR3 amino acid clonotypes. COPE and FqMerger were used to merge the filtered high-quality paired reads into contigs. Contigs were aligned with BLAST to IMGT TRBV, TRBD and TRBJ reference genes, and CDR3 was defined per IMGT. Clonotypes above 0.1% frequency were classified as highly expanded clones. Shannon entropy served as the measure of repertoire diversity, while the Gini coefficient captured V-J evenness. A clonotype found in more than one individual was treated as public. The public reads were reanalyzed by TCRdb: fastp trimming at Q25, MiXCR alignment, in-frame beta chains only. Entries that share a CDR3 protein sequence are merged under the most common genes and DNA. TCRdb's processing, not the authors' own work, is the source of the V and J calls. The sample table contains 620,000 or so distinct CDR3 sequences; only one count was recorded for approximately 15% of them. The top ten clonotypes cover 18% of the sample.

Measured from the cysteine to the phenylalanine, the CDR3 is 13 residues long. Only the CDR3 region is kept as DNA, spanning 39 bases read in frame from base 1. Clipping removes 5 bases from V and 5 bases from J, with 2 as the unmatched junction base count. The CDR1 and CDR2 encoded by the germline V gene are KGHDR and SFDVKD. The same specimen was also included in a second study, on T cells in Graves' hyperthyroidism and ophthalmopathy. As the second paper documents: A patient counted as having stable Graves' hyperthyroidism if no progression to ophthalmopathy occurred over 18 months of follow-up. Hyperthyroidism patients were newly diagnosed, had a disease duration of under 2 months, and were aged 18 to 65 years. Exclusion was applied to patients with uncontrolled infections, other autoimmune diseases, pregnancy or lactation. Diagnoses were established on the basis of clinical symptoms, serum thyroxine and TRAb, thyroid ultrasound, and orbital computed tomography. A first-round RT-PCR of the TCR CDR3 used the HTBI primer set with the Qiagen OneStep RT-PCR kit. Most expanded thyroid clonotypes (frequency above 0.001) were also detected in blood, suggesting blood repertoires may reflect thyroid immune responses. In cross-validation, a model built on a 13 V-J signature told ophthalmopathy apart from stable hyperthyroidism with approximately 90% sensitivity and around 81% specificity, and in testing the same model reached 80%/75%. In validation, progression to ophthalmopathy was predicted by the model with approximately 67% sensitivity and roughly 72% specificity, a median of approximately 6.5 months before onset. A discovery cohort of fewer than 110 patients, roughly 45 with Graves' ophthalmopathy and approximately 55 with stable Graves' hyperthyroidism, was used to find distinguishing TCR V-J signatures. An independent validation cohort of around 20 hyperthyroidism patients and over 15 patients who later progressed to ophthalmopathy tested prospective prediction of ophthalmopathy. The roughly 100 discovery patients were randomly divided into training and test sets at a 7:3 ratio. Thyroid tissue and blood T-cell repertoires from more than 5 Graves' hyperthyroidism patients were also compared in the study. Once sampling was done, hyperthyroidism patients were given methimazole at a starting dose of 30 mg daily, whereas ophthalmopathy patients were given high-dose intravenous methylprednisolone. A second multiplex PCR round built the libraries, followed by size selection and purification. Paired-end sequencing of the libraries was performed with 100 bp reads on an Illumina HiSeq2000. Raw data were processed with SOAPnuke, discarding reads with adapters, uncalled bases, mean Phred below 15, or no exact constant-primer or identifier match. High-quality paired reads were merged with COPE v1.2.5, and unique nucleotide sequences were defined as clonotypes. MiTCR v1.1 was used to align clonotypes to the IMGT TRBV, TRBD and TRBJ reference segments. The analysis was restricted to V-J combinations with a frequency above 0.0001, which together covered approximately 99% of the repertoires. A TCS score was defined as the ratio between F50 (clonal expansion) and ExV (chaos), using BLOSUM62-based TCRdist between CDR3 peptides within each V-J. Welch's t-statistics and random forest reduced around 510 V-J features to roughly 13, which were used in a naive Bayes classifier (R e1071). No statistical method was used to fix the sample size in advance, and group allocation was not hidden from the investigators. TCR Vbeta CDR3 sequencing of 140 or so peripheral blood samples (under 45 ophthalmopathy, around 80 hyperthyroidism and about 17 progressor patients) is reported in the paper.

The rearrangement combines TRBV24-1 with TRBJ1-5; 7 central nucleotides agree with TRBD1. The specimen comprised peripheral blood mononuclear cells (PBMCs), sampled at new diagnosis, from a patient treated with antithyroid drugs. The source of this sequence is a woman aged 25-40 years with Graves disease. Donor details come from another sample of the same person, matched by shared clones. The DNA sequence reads TGTGCCACCAGTGCAGGGGGTCATCAGCCCCAGCATTTT. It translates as CATSAGGHQPQHF.